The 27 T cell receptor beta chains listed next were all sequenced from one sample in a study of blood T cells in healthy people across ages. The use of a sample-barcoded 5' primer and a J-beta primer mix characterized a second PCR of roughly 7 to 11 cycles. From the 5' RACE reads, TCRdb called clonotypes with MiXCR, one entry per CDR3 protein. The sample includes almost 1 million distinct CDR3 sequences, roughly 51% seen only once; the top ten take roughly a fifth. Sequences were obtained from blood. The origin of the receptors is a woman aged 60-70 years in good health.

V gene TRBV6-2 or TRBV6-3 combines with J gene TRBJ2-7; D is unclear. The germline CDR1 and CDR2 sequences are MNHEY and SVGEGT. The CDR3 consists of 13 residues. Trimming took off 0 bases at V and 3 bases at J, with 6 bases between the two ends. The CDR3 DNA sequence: TGTGCCAGCAGTTACTCGAATAACTACGAGCAGTACTTC. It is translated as CASSYSNNYEQYF.

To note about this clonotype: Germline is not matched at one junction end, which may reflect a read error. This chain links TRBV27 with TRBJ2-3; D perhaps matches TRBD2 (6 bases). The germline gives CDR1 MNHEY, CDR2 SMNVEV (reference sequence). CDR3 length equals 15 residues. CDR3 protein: CASSLLGEVADTQYF. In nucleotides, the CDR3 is TGTGCCAGCAGTTTATTGGGGGAGGTTGCAGACACGCAGTATTTT.

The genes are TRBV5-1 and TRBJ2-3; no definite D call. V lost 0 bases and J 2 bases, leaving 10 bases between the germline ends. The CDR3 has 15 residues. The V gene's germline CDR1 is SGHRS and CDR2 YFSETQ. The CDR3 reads CASSLVRTATDTQYF. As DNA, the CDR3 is TGCGCCAGCAGCTTGGTCCGAACCGCCACAGATACGCAGTATTTT.

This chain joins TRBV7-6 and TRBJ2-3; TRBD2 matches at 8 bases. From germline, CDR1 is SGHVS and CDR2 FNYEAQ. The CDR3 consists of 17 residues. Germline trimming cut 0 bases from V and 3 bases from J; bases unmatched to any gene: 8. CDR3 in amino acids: CASSLAGLAGSTDTQYF. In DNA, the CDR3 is TGTGCCAGCAGCTTAGCCGGACTAGCTGGGAGTACAGATACGCAGTATTTT.

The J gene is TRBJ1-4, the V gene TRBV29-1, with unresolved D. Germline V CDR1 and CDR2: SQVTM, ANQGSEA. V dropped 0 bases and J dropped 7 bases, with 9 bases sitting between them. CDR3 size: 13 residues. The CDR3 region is CSVEETEGEKLFF. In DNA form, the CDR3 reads TGCAGCGTTGAAGAGACCGAGGGTGAAAAACTGTTTTTT.

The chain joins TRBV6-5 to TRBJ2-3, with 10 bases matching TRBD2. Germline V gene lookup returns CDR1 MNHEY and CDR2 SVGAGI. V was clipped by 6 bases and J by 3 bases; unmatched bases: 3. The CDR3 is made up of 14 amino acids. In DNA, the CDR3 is TGTGCCAGCAGGACGGGACTAGCGACAGATACGCAGTATTTT. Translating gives CASRTGLATDTQYF.

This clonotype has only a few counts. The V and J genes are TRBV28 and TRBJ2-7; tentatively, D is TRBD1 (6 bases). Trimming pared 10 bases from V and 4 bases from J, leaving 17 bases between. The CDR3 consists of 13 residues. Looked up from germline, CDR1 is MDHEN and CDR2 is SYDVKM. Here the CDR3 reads CAITGTGRYEQYF. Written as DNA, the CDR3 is TGTGCCATCACCGGTACAGGGCGGTACGAGCAGTACTTC.

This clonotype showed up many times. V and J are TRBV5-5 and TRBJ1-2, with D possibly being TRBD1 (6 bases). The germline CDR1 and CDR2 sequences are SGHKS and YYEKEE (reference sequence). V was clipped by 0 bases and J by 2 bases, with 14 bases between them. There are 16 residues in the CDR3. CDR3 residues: CASSLESRDRNYGYTF. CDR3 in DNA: TGTGCCAGCAGCTTGGAATCCCGCGACAGGAACTATGGCTACACCTTC.

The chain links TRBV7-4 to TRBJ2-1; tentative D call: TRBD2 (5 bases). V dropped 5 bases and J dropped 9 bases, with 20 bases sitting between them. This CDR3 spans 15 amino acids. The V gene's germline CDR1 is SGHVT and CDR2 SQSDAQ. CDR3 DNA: TGTGCCAGCAGCACCCGACTACACGCGATAATTGAGCAGTTCTTC. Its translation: CASSTRLHAIIEQFF.

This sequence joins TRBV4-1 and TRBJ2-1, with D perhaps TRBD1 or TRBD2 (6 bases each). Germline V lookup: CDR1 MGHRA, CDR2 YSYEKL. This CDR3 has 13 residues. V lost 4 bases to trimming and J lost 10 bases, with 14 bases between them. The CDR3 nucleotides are TGCGCCAGCAGCCGGATACAGGGAGGAGAGCAGTTCTTC. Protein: CASSRIQGGEQFF.

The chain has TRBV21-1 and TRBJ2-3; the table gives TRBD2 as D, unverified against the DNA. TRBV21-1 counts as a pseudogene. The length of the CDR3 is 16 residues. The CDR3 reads CASSTRLAGSTDTQYF. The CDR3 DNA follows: TGTGCCAGCAGCACCAGACTAGCGGGAAGCACAGATACGCAGTATTTT.

The CDR3 here is CASSLGRSPASTDTQYF. CDR3 nucleotide sequence: TGTGCCAGCAGCTTAGGCCGGAGTCCCGCTAGCACAGATACGCAGTATTTT. The J gene is TRBJ2-3, the V gene TRBV7-9, with D hard to call. CDR3 length equals 17 residues. Trimming shortened V by 1 base and J by 0 bases, and 14 bases separated the two germline ends. Germline CDR1 and CDR2: SEHNR and FQNEAQ (reference sequence).

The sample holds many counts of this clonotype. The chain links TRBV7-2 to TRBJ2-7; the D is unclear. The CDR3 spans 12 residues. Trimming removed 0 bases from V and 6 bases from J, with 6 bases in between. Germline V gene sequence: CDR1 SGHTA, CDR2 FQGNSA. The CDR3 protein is CASSLAGGEQYF. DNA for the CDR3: TGTGCCAGCAGCTTAGCGGGTGGCGAGCAGTACTTC.

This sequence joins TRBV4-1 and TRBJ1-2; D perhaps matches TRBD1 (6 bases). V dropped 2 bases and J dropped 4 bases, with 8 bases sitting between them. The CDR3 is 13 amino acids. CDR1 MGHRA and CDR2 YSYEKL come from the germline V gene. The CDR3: CASSQQGSYGYTF. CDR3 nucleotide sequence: TGCGCCAGCAGCCAACAGGGGTCCTATGGCTACACCTTC.

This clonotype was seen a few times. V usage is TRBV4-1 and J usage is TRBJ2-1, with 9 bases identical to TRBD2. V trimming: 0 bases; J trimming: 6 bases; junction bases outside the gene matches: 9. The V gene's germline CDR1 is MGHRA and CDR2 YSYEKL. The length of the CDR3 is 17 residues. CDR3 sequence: CASSQDPSSGVGNEQFF. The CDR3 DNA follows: TGCGCCAGCAGCCAAGATCCTTCTAGCGGGGTTGGCAATGAGCAGTTCTTC.

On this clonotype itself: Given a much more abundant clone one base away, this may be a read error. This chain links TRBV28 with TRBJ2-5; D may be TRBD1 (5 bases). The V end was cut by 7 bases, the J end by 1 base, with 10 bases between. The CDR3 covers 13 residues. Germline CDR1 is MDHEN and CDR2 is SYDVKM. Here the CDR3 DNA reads TGTGCCAGCATAGGTGGGGCCCAAGAGACCCAGTACTTC. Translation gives CASIGGAQETQYF.

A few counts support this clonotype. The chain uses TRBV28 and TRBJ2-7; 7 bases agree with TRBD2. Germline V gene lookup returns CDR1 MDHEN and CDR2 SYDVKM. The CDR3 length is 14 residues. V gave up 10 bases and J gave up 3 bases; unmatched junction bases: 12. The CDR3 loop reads CAIEAGLPFYEQYF. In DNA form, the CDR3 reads TGTGCCATCGAAGCGGGATTGCCGTTCTACGAGCAGTACTTC. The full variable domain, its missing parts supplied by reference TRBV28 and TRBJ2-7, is DVKVTQSSRYLVKRTGEKVFLECVQDMDHENMFWYRQDPGLGLRLIYFSYDVKMKEKGDIPEGYSVSREKKERFSLILESASTNQTSMYLCAIEAGLPFYEQYFGPGTRLTVT.

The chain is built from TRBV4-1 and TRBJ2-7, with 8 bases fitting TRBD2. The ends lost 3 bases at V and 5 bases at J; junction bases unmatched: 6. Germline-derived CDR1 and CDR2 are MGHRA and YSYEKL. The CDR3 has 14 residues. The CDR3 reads CASSHGLAGDEQYF. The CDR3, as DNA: TGCGCCAGCAGCCACGGCCTAGCGGGCGACGAGCAGTACTTC.

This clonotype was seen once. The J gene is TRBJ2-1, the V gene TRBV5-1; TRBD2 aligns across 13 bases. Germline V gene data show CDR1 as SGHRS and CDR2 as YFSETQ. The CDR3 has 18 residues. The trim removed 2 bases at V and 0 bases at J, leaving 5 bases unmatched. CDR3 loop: CASSFGLAGVGSYNEQFF. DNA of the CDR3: TGCGCCAGCAGCTTTGGACTAGCGGGAGTCGGCTCCTACAATGAGCAGTTCTTC. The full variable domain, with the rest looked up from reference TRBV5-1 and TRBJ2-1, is KAGVTQTPRYLIKTRGQQVTLSCSPISGHRSVSWYQQTPGQGLQFLFEYFSETQRNKGNFPGRFSGRQFSNSRSEMNVSTLELGDSALYLCASSFGLAGVGSYNEQFFGPGTRLTVL.

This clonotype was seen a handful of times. The CDR3 loop is CASSLWGAQAYNEQFF. CDR3 bases: TGTGCCAGCAGTTTGTGGGGAGCGCAAGCCTACAATGAGCAGTTCTTC. The chain combines TRBV27 with TRBJ2-1, with TRBD2 as a possible D gene (5 bases). The germline CDR1 and CDR2 sequences are MNHEY and SMNVEV (reference sequence). Trimming cost V 3 bases and J 2 bases, with 14 bases left between them. The CDR3 is made up of 16 amino acids.

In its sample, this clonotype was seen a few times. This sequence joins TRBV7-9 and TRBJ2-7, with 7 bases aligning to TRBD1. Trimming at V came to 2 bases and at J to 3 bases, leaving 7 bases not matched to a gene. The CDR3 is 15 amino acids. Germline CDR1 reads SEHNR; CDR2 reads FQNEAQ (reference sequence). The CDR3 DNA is TGTGCCAGCAGCTTACCGCAGCGGACAGGCTACGAGCAGTACTTC. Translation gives CASSLPQRTGYEQYF. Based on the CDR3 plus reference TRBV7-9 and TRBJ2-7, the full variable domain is DTGVSQNPRHKITKRGQNVTFRCDPISEHNRLYWYRQTLGQGPEFLTYFQNEAQLEKSRLLSDRFSAERPKGSFSTLEIQRTEQGDSAMYLCASSLPQRTGYEQYFGPGTRLTVT.

In DNA, the CDR3 is TGCAGTGCTAGAGGCGGACTAGCGGGGGACATCGAGCAGTACTTC. As protein: CSARGGLAGDIEQYF. The gene calls are TRBV20-1 and TRBJ2-5, with TRBD2 matching 13 bases. The tail of the sequence fits TRBJ2-7 better, so the J call may be wrong. Germline V CDR1 and CDR2: DFQATT, SNEGSKA (reference sequence). The CDR3 length is 15 residues.

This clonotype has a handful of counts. CDR3 DNA sequence: TGCGCCAGCAGCTTTACCGACAGGGACCAAGAGACCCAGTACTTC. This codes for CASSFTDRDQETQYF. The gene calls are TRBV5-1 and TRBJ2-5, with 7 positions matching TRBD1. CDR1 and CDR2 from the germline V gene are SGHRS and YFSETQ. Trimming took 2 bases from V and 0 from J; bases not matched to a gene: 4. The CDR3 extends over 15 amino acids. The whole variable domain, remainder taken from reference TRBV5-1 and TRBJ2-5, is KAGVTQTPRYLIKTRGQQVTLSCSPISGHRSVSWYQQTPGQGLQFLFEYFSETQRNKGNFPGRFSGRQFSNSRSEMNVSTLELGDSALYLCASSFTDRDQETQYFGPGTRLLVL.

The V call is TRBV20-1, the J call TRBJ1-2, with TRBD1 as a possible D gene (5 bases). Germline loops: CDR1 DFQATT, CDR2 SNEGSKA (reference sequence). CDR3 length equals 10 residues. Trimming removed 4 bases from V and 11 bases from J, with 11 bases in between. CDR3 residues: CSAIWGGYTF. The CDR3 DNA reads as TGCAGTGCTATCTGGGGGGGTTACACCTTC.

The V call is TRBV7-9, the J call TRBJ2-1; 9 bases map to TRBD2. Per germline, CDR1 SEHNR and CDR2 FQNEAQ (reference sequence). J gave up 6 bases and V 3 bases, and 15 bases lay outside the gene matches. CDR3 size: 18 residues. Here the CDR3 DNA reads TGTGCCAGCAGCTTCACATTCTTAGCGGGAGATGATTTCAATGAGCAGTTCTTC. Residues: CASSFTFLAGDDFNEQFF.

The CDR3 bases are TGCGCCAGCAGCCGAGGGAAGGGCGATACGCAGTATTTT. Its translation: CASSRGKGDTQYF. The J gene is TRBJ2-3, the V gene TRBV5-1; tentative D call: TRBD2 (5 bases). Germline assignment: CDR1 SGHRS and CDR2 YFSETQ. This CDR3 spans 13 amino acids. V dropped 4 bases and J dropped 6 bases, with 12 bases sitting between them.

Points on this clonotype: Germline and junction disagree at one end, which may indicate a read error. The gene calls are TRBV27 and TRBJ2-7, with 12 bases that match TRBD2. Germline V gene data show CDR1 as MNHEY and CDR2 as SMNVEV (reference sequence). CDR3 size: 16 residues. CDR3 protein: CASSLSTSGSDYGQYF. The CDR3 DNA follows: TGTGCCAGCAGTTTATCGACTAGCGGGAGTGACTACGGGCAGTACTTC.